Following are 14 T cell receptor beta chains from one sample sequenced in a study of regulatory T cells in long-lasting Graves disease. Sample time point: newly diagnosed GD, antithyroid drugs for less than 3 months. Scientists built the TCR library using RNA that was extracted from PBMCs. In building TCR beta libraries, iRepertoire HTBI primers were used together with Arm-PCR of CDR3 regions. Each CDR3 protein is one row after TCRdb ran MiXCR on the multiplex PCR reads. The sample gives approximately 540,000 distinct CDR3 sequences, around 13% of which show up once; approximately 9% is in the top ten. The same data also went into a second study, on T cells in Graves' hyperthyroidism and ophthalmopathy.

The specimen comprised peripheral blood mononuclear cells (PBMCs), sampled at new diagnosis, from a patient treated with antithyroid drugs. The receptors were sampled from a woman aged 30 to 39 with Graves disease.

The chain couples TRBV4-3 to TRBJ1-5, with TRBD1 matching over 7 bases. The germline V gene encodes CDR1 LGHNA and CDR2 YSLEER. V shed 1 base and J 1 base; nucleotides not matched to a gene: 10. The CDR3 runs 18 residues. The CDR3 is CASSQVSGGSRSNQPQHF. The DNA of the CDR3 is TGCGCCAGCAGCCAAGTGTCAGGGGGATCTCGGAGCAATCAGCCCCAGCATTTT.

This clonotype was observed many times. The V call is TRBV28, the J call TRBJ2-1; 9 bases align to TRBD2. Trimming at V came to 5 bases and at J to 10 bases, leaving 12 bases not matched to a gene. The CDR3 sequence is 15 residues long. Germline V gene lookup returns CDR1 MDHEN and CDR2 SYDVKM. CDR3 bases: TGTGCCAGCAGTATACATCCGGGACTAGCAAGCGAGCAGTTCTTC. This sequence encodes CASSIHPGLASEQFF.

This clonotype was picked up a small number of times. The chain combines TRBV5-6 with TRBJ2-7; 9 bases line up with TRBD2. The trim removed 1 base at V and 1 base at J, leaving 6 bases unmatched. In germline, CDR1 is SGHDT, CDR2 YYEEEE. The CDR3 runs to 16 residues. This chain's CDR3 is CASSLWGLAPSYEQYF. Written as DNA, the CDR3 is TGTGCCAGCAGCTTGTGGGGACTAGCCCCATCCTACGAGCAGTACTTC.

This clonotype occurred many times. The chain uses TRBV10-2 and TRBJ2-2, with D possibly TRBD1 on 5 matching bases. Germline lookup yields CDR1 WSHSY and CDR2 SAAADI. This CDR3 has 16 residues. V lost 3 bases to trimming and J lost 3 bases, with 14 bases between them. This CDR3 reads CASSDPPGRYTGELFF. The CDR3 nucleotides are TGCGCCAGCAGTGACCCCCCAGGGCGGTACACCGGGGAGCTGTTTTTT.

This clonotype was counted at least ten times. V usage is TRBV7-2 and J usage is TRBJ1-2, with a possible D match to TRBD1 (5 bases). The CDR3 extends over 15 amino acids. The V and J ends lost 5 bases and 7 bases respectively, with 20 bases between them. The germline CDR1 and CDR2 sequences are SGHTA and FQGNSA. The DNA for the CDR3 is TGTGCCAGCAGCCTTGGGGCTCGGGGGAGAAGTGGCTACACCTTC. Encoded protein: CASSLGARGRSGYTF.

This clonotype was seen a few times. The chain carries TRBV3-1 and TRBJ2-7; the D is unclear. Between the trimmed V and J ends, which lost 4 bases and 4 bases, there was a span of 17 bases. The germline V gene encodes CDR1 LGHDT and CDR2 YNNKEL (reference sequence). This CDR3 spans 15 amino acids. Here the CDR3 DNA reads TGTGCCAGCAGCCCATCCGGGCCCAATACTTACGAGCAGTACTTC. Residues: CASSPSGPNTYEQYF.

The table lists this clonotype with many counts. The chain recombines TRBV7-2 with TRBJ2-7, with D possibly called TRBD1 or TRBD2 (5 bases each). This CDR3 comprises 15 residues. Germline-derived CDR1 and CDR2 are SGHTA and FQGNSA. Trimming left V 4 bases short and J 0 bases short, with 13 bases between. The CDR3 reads CASSSAGTSSYEQYF. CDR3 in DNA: TGTGCCAGCAGCTCCGCCGGGACCAGCTCCTACGAGCAGTACTTC.

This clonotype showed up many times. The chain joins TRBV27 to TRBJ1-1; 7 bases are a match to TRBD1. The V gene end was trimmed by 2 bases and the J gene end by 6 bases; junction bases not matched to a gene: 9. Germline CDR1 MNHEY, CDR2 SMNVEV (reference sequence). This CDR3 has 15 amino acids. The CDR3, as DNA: TGTGCCAGCAGTTTAAGGGGGCTCCACGGCGCTGAAGCTTTCTTT. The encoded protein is CASSLRGLHGAEAFF.

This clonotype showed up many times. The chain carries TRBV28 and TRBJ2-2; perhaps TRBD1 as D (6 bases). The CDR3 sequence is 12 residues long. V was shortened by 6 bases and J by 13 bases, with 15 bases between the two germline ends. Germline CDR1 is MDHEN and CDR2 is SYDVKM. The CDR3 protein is CASSLQQGGLFF. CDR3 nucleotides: TGTGCCAGCAGCCTGCAACAGGGCGGGCTGTTTTTT. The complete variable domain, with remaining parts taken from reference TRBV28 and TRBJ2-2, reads DVKVTQSSRYLVKRTGEKVFLECVQDMDHENMFWYRQDPGLGLRLIYFSYDVKMKEKGDIPEGYSVSREKKERFSLILESASTNQTSMYLCASSLQQGGLFFGEGSRLTVL.

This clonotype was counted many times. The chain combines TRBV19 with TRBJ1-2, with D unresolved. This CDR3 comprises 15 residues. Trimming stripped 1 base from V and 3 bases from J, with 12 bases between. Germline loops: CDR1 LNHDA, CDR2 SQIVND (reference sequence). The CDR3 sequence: CASSIAESRYYGYTF. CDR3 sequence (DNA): TGTGCCAGTAGTATAGCGGAGTCCCGGTACTATGGCTACACCTTC.

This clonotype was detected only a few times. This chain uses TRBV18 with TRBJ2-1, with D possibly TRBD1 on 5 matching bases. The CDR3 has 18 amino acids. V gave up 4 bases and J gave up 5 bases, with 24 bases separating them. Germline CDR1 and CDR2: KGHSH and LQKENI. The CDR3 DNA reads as TGTGCCAGCTCACGCAAGGGCCCTGTGGCAGGGAACGACAATGAGCAGTTCTTC. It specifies CASSRKGPVAGNDNEQFF.

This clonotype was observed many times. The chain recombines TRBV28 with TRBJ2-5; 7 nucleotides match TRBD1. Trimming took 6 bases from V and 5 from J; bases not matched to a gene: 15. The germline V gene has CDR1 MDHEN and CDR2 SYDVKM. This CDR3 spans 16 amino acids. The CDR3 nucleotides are TGTGCCAGCAGCTCCCCACGTAGGGGGCGGATGGAGACCCAGTACTTC. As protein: CASSSPRRGRMETQYF.

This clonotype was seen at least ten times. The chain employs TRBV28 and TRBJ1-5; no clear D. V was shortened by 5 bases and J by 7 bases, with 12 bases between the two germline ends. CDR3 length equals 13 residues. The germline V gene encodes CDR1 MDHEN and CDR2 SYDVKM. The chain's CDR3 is CASSPIPKQPQHF. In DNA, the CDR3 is TGTGCCAGCAGTCCAATCCCGAAACAGCCCCAGCATTTT.

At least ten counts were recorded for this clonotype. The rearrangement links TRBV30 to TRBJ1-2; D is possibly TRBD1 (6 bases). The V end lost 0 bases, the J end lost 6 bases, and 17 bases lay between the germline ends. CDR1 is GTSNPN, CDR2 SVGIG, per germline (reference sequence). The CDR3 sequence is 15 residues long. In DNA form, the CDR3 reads TGTGCCTGGAGTGTACAGGGTGTAGGTCCGGATGGCTACACCTTC. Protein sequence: CAWSVQGVGPDGYTF. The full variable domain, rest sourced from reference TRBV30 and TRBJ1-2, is SQTIHQWPATLVQPVGSPLSLECTVEGTSNPNLYWYRQAAGRGLQLLFYSVGIGQISSEVPQNLSASRPQDRQFILSSKKLLLSDSGFYLCAWSVQGVGPDGYTFGSGTRLTVV.